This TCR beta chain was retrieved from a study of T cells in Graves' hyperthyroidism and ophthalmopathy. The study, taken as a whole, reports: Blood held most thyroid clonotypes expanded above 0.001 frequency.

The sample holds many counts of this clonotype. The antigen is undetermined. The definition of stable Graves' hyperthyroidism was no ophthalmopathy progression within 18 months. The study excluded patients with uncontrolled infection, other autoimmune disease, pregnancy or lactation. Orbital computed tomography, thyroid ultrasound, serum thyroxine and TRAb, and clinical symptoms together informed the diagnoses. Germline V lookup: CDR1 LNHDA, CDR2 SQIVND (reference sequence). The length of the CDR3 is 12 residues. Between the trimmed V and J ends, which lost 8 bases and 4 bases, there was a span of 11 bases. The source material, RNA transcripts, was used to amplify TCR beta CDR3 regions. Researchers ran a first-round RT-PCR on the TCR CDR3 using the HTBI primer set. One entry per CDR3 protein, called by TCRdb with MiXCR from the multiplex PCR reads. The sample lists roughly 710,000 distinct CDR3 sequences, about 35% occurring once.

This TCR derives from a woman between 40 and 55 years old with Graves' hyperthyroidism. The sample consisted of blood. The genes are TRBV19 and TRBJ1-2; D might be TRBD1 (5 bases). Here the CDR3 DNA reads TGTGCCAGTCGAGGGGTCGGCTATGGCTACACCTTC. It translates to CASRGVGYGYTF.